This is a list of T cell receptor beta chains from one sample in a study of blood T cell repertoires in COVID-19. Clones were read by immunoSEQ multiplex PCR, and TCRdb kept only the in-frame ones, dropping some. The sample shows some 94,000 clones, around 90% of them seen only once. Material for sequencing was peripheral blood. Receptors were obtained from a woman aged 55-69 years with COVID-19, enrolled during active disease. CDR3s include the opening cysteine and the closing phenylalanine or tryptophan. D genes are given only for firm matches. The size field is filled for only some rows; it gives once, few, many or a size class.

V gene	clone size	J gene	D gene	CDR3 protein	CDR3 DNA
TRBV5-8	-	TRBJ1-5	TRBD1	CASSLAGQGHQPQHF	TGTGCCAGCAGCTTGGCCGGACAGGGACATCAGCCCCAGCATTTT
TRBV6-5	-	TRBJ1-1	TRBD1	CASRKTGASEAFF	TGTGCCAGCAGGAAGACAGGGGCGAGTGAAGCTTTCTTT
TRBV30	-	TRBJ1-6	-	CAWTLGSAGGASNSPLHF	TGTGCCTGGACCCTCGGCTCGGCCGGCGGAGCTTCTAATTCACCCCTCCACTTT
TRBV7-3	once	TRBJ2-1	TRBD2	CASSLLAGGDNEQFF	TGTGCCAGCAGCTTATTGGCGGGGGGCGACAATGAGCAGTTCTTC
TRBV19	-	TRBJ1-6	-	CASSAGVNNSPLHF	TGTGCCAGTAGTGCTGGAGTTAATAATTCACCCCTCCACTTT
TRBV14	few	TRBJ2-7	TRBD1	CASSQDVRKIGTGVYEQYF	TGTGCCAGCAGCCAAGATGTTCGAAAAATCGGGACAGGGGTCTACGAGCAGTACTTC
TRBV27	-	TRBJ2-7	-	CASTPRGGISYEQYF	TGTGCCAGCACCCCGAGAGGCGGGATCTCCTACGAGCAGTACTTC
TRBV5-1	-	TRBJ2-7	TRBD2	CASSLGYYSGGPIEQYF	TGCGCCAGCAGCTTGGGTTATTATTCGGGGGGGCCGATCGAGCAGTACTTC
TRBV6-5	-	TRBJ1-3	TRBD1	CASSLTGFGNTIYF	TGTGCCAGCAGCCTGACAGGGTTCGGAAACACCATATATTTT
TRBV30	-	TRBJ1-4	TRBD1	CAWAGTGSGKLFF	TGTGCCTGGGCCGGGACAGGGTCCGGAAAACTGTTTTTT
TRBV6-6	-	TRBJ1-2	TRBD1	CASSYSRQGLSDGYTF	TGTGCCAGCAGTTACTCGAGACAGGGGCTTAGTGATGGCTACACCTTC
TRBV5-1	-	TRBJ2-5	TRBD1	CASSFGQGGAETQYF	TGCGCCAGCAGCTTTGGACAGGGAGGCGCAGAGACCCAGTACTTC
TRBV10-3	-	TRBJ1-3	-	CATQGPGNTIYF	TGTGCCACACAGGGTCCTGGAAACACCATATATTTT
TRBV27	-	TRBJ1-6	-	CASSLGPGVGNSPLHF	TGTGCCAGCAGTTTAGGCCCAGGGGTGGGTAATTCACCCCTCCACTTT
TRBV6-5	-	TRBJ2-2	TRBD2	CASSRLAGGSGELFF	TGTGCCAGCAGTAGACTAGCGGGGGGGTCAGGGGAGCTGTTTTTT
TRBV14	-	TRBJ2-1	-	CASSVWRSSEQFF	TGTGCCAGCAGCGTATGGCGGTCTTCTGAGCAGTTCTTC
TRBV4-1	-	TRBJ2-1	TRBD2	CASSQDIMAGGEFF	TGCGCCAGCAGCCAAGATATCATGGCGGGGGGGGAGTTCTTC
TRBV13	-	TRBJ1-2	TRBD1	CASSDSRGLGGYTF	TGTGCCAGCAGCGATAGCAGGGGGCTGGGCGGCTACACCTTC
TRBV7-8	few	TRBJ1-2	-	CASSLELGGGVGYTF	TGTGCCAGCAGCTTAGAGCTGGGTGGGGGCGTTGGCTACACCTTC
TRBV28	-	TRBJ1-1	TRBD1	CASSLGGTVNTEAFF	TGTGCCAGCAGTTTAGGAGGGACAGTGAACACTGAAGCTTTCTTT
TRBV4-3	-	TRBJ1-4	-	CASSQTTGTEKLFF	TGCGCCAGCAGCCAAACGACAGGTACCGAAAAACTGTTTTTT
TRBV18	once	TRBJ1-5	TRBD1	CASSPGTGGTSNQPQHF	TGTGCCAGCTCACCTGGGACAGGGGGGACGAGCAATCAGCCCCAGCATTTT
TRBV6-5	-	TRBJ1-6	-	CASTPDRRNSPLHF	TGTGCCAGTACTCCGGACAGACGAAATTCACCCCTCCACTTT
TRBV7-2	once	TRBJ1-2	TRBD1	CASSGGTADYGYTF	TGTGCCAGCAGCGGAGGGACAGCGGACTATGGCTACACCTTC
TRBV15	-	TRBJ1-5	TRBD1	CATSRDLSNRQGDQPQHF	TGTGCCACCAGCAGAGATCTTAGTAATCGACAGGGTGATCAGCCCCAGCATTTT
TRBV18	-	TRBJ1-1	-	CASSPAARRTEAFF	TGTGCCAGCTCACCAGCGGCCCGGCGGACTGAAGCTTTCTTT
TRBV28	-	TRBJ1-3	-	CASTPGGSSGNTIYF	TGTGCCAGCACTCCTGGGGGGTCATCTGGAAACACCATATATTTT
TRBV30	-	TRBJ1-4	-	CAWSRRTALNEKLFF	TGTGCCTGGAGTAGAAGGACAGCTCTTAATGAAAAACTGTTTTTT
TRBV6-5	-	TRBJ1-2	TRBD1	CASSYSGTGGNGYTF	TGTGCCAGCAGTTACTCGGGGACAGGGGGCAATGGCTACACCTTC
TRBV30	-	TRBJ2-7	-	CASGPSEQYF	TGTGCGTCAGGGCCCTCCGAGCAGTACTTC
TRBV5-8	-	TRBJ2-3	TRBD2	CASSLGLAGTDTQYF	TGTGCCAGCAGCTTGGGCCTAGCGGGGACAGATACGCAGTATTTT
TRBV15	-	TRBJ2-3	TRBD1	CATSRGTGQQADTQYF	TGTGCCACCAGCAGAGGGACAGGGCAGCAGGCAGATACGCAGTATTTT
TRBV19	-	TRBJ2-1	TRBD1	CASKPGTGYNEQFF	TGTGCCAGTAAGCCCGGGACAGGTTACAATGAGCAGTTCTTC
TRBV9	-	TRBJ2-7	-	CASSLKTHTYEQYF	TGTGCCAGCAGCCTAAAGACACACACCTACGAGCAGTACTTC
TRBV5-6	-	TRBJ1-5	TRBD1	CASGPDVVDRGSQPQHF	TGTGCCAGCGGCCCCGATGTGGTGGACAGGGGGTCACAGCCCCAGCATTTT
TRBV6-5	-	TRBJ1-6	-	CASSPGAAYNSPLHF	TGTGCCAGCAGTCCGGGTGCAGCCTATAATTCACCCCTCCACTTT
TRBV7-8	-	TRBJ1-5	-	CASSLVVSGVGNQPQHF	TGTGCCAGCAGCTTAGTCGTCTCGGGGGTTGGCAATCAGCCCCAGCATTTT
TRBV15	-	TRBJ1-1	-	CATSRSQMNTEAFF	TGTGCCACCAGCAGGTCACAGATGAACACTGAAGCTTTCTTT
TRBV18	medium-sized	TRBJ1-3	-	CASSMGAGNTIYF	TGTGCCAGCTCAATGGGGGCCGGAAACACCATATATTTT
TRBV7-2	-	TRBJ2-3	TRBD2	CASSLAGTSGSTDTQYF	TGTGCCAGCAGCTTAGCGGGGACTAGCGGGAGCACAGATACGCAGTATTTT
TRBV6-6	-	TRBJ1-1	TRBD1	CASSFPGGTEAFF	TGTGCCAGCAGTTTTCCAGGGGGAACTGAAGCTTTCTTT
TRBV2	-	TRBJ1-6	-	CASRKQGAYNSPLHF	TGTGCCAGCAGAAAACAGGGAGCCTATAATTCACCCCTCCACTTT
TRBV11-2	-	TRBJ2-7	-	CASSLNRDPTYEQYF	TGTGCCAGCAGCCTCAACCGGGATCCCACCTACGAGCAGTACTTC
TRBV30	-	TRBJ2-4	-	CAWNAGTGDIQYF	TGTGCCTGGAACGCAGGGACTGGTGACATTCAGTACTTC
TRBV28	-	TRBJ1-1	TRBD1	CASRLDRAGTEAFF	TGTGCCAGCAGGTTGGACAGGGCCGGGACTGAAGCTTTCTTT